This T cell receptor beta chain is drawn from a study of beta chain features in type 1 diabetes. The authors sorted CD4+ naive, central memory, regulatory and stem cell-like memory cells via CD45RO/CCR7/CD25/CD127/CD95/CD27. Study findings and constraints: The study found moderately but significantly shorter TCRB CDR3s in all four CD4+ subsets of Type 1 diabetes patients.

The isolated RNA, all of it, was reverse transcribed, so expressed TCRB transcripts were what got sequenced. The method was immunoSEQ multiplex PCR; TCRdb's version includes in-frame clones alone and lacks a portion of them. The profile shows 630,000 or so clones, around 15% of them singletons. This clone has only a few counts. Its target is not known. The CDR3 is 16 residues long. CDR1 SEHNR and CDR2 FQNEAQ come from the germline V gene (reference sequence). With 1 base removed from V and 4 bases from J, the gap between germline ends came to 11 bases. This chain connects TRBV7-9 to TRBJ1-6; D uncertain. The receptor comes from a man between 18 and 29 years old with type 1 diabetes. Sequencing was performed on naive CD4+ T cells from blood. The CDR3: CASSLGHPTYNSPLHF. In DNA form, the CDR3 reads TGTGCCAGCAGCTTAGGACACCCAACATATAATTCACCCCTCCACTTT.